This T cell receptor beta chain is from a study of vaccination effects on CD4 cells after COVID-19. The data were produced by immunoSEQ multiplex PCR, yet TCRdb's version contains in-frame clones alone and is incomplete. The sample contains some 30,000 clones, approximately 64% of which appear only once. Antigen-specific CD4+ T cell clonotypes were called by their expansion after viral peptide-pool culture in ViraFEST. The culture ran for about 11 days, and then CD4+ T cells were isolated. Every participant took two doses of the BNT162b2 or mRNA-1273 vaccine. With respect to this clone: Its antigen is as yet unknown.

This CDR3 contains 11 residues. The V end was cut by 3 bases, the J end by 4 bases, with 6 bases between. Germline CDR1 and CDR2: SQVTM and ANQGSEA. The sequence derives from a human donor who received a COVID-19 vaccine. V usage is TRBV29-1 and J usage is TRBJ1-2, with D uncertain. This specimen was CD4+ T cells from PBMCs cultured with SARS-CoV-2 spike peptides, taken after COVID-19 vaccination. The CDR3 sequence: CSVEEGYGYTF. The DNA for the CDR3 is TGCAGCGTTGAGGAGGGCTATGGCTACACCTTC.